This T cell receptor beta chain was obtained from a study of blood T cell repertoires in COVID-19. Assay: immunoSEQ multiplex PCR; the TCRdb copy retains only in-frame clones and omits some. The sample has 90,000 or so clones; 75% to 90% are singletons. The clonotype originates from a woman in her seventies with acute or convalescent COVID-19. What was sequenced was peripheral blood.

CDR3 bases: TGCAGCGTTATGACAGGGAATCAGCCCCAGCATTTT. Its protein is CSVMTGNQPQHF. The chain carries TRBV29-1 and TRBJ1-5; TRBD1 aligns across 7 bases. The junction had 2 bases not matched to a gene; V was cut back by 5 bases and J by 4 bases. Germline CDR1 SQVTM, CDR2 ANQGSEA. This CDR3 is 12 amino acids long.